This T cell receptor beta chain emerged from a study of cytomegalovirus exposure and HLA in healthy donors. Overall study context: There were about 85 million unique TCRs (from HLA-typed donors) in an early data release. Among the 300 to 450 genotyped donors, less than 85% were placed in the Caucasian-associated ancestry cluster. Study-level findings and limits: About 87% or about 30% of the time was how often most TCR beta V segments were productive, according to an earlier analysis. The study listed about 150 cytomegalovirus-associated TCR beta chains.

A multiplex PCR was run with 60 Vbeta primers and 13 Jbeta primers. The data were produced by immunoSEQ multiplex PCR, yet TCRdb's version contains in-frame clones alone and is incomplete. The data include some 80,000 clones; the top ten clones carry roughly an eighth. To note about this clone: Its matching antigen is unknown.

The CDR3 covers 12 residues. CDR1 is LNHDA, CDR2 SQIVND, per germline (reference sequence). V was pared by 6 bases and J by 7 bases, with 10 bases between. The origin of this receptor is a man between 45 and 60 years old in good health and CMV-seropositive. Sequencing input: PBMCs. V usage is TRBV19 and J usage is TRBJ2-1, with D possibly matching TRBD2 (5 bases). In nucleotides, the CDR3 is TGTGCCAGTAGGGCTCGGGGTAATGAGCAGTTCTTC. It specifies CASRARGNEQFF.